What follows are 2 T cell receptor beta chains derived from one specimen sequenced in a study of blood T cell repertoires in COVID-19. Assay used: immunoSEQ multiplex PCR; TCRdb lists only in-frame clones, some missing. The profile shows over 250,000 clones, roughly 88% of them singletons. Sequencing was carried out using peripheral blood. Every receptor here comes from a woman aged 65 to 85 with acute or convalescent COVID-19.

This clone was recorded once. V is TRBV29-1 and J is TRBJ2-1, with 15 bases aligning to TRBD2. The CDR3 loop spans 19 amino acids. V was clipped by 7 bases and J by 10 bases; unmatched bases: 23. Per germline, CDR1 SQVTM and CDR2 ANQGSEA. CDR3 region: CSARAGPFRTSGGAWEQFF. CDR3 nucleotides: TGCAGCGCGAGGGCGGGTCCTTTTAGGACTAGCGGGGGGGCCTGGGAGCAGTTCTTC.

This chain links TRBV3-1 (or the pseudogene TRBV3-2) with TRBJ2-7, with 11 nucleotides matching TRBD2. The trim removed 0 bases at V and 7 bases at J, leaving 8 bases unmatched. The germline V gene encodes CDR1 LGHDT and CDR2 YNNKEL (reference sequence). This CDR3 has 16 amino acids. The CDR3 reads CASSQDKTSGASEQYF. The CDR3 DNA sequence: TGTGCCAGCAGCCAAGATAAGACTAGCGGGGCTTCGGAGCAGTACTTC.